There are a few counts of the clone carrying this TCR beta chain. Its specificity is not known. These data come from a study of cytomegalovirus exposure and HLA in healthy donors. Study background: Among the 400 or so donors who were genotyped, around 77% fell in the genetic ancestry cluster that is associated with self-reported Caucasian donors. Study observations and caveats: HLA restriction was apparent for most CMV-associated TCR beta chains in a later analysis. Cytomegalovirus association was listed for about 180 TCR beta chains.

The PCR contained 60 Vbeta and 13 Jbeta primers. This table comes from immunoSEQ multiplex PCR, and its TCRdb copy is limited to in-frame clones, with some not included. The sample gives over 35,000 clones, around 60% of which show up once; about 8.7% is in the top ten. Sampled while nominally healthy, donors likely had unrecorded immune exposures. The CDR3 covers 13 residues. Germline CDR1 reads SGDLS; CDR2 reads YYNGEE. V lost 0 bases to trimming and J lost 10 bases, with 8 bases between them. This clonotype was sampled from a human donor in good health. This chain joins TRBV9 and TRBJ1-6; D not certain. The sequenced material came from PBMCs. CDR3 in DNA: TGTGCCAGCAGCGTAGCAACAACCTCACCCCTCCACTTT. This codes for CASSVATTSPLHF.